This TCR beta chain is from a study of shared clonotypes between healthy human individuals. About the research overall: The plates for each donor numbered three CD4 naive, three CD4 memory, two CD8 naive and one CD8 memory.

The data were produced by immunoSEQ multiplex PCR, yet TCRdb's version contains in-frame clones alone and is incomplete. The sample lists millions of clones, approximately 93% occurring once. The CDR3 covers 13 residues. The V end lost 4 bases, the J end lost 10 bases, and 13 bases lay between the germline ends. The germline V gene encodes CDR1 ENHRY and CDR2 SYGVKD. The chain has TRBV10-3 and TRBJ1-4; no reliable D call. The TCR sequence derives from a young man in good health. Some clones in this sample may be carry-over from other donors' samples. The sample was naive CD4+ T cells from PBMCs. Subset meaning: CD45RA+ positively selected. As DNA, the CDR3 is TGTGCCATCAGTGCCCCCCTAGGCGGAAAACTGTTTTTT. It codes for CAISAPLGGKLFF.